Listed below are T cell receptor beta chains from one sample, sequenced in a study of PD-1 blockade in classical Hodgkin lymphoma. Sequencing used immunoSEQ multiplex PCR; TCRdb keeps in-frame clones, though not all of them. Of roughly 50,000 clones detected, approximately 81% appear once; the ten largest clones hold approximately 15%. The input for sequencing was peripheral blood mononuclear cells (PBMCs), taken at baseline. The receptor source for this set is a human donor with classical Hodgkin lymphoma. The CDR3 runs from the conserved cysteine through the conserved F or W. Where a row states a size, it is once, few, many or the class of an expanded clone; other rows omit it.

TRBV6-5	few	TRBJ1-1	CASSPHGTEAFF
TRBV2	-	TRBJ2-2	CASSENPGHTGELFF
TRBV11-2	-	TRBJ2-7	CASSPSRLAGGEQYF
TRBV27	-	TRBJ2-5	CASSLYLGQETQYF
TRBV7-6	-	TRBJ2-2	CASSLRQGTNTGELFF
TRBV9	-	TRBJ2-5	CASSFSGGGLETQYF
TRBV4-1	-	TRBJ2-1	CASSQFGQGAKNEQFF
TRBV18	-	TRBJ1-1	CASAYRETEAFF
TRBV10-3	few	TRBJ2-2	CASNGNPGELFF
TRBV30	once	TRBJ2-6	CAWSHLRGPGANVLTF